This T cell receptor beta chain was found in a study of cytomegalovirus exposure and HLA in healthy donors. Study summary: Genotyping showed roughly 81% of almost 400 donors falling in the Caucasian-associated ancestry cluster. Study-wide points: What was likely a sequencing artifact was a cluster of highly shared sequence variants. Certain indistinguishable V segments, among them TRBV6-2 and TRBV6-3, were excluded. In a later analysis, at a false discovery rate of 0.05, 16,951 TCR beta sequences were associated with HLA alleles.

PCR was performed using 60 Vbeta and 13 Jbeta primers. The data were produced by immunoSEQ multiplex PCR, yet TCRdb's version contains in-frame clones alone and is incomplete. This table lists 70,000 to 75,000 clones. Trimming took off 5 bases at V and 5 bases at J, with 13 bases between the two ends. CDR3 size: 13 residues. CDR1 and CDR2 from the germline V gene are SGHRS and YFSETQ. A remark on this clone: Its target is unknown.

Sequences were obtained from PBMCs. The chain uses TRBV5-1 and TRBJ1-1, with D possibly being TRBD1 (5 bases). The receptor's source is a female donor in good health and CMV-seropositive. The CDR3 sequence is CASRLGQGTEAFF. In nucleotides, the CDR3 is TGCGCCAGCAGACTCGGGCAGGGAACTGAAGCTTTCTTT.